The sequence of this T cell receptor (beta chain) was determined in a study of blood T cell repertoires in COVID-19. Background on the study: From T cells, B-cell-depleted T cells, or PBMCs came the material, which was cDNA or gDNA.

Methods used by the authors: Nucleated cell counts were estimated from reference gene primer amplification. Here immunoSEQ multiplex PCR was the method, and the copy in TCRdb shows in-frame clones only, minus some. V, J and clone size were drawn from that table, and D and trimming were deduced from the DNA. The repertoire has under 300,000 clones, roughly 82% of them found once; the top ten carry about 1.5%. Specimen: peripheral blood. The clonotype comes from a woman aged 40-49 years who had recovered from COVID-19.

The CDR3 loop is CASSRAHRGTEAFF. The CDR3 DNA sequence: TGTGCCAGCTCAAGAGCCCACCGGGGAACTGAAGCTTTCTTT. This chain uses TRBV18 with TRBJ1-1; D is unclear. From germline, CDR1 is KGHSH and CDR2 LQKENI. This CDR3 has 14 amino acids. The V end was cut by 5 bases, the J end by 5 bases, with 15 bases between. Using reference TRBV18 and TRBJ1-1 for the parts outside the CDR3, the full variable domain is NAGVMQNPRHLVRRRGQEARLRCSPMKGHSHVYWYRQLPEEGLKFMVYLQKENIIDESGMPKERFSAEFPKEGPSILRIQQVVRGDSAAYFCASSRAHRGTEAFFGQGTRLTVV.